These 26 T cell receptor beta chains share one sample of origin, sequenced in a study of cytomegalovirus exposure and HLA in healthy donors. PCR was performed using 60 Vbeta and 13 Jbeta primers. Using immunoSEQ multiplex PCR, the repertoire was profiled, and TCRdb retains in-frame clones only, with some absent. The sample has around 170,000 clones; around 80% are singletons. The sample comprised PBMCs. All receptors come from a woman in her twenties or thirties in good health and CMV-seronegative.

Only one count was recorded for this clone. This chain links TRBV21-1 with TRBJ1-5; TRBD1, as called in the table, went unchecked against the DNA. TRBV21-1 is flagged as a pseudogene. The CDR3 has 18 residues. CDR3 residues: CASSKEDRGKAVNQPQHF. CDR3 DNA sequence: TGTGCCAGCAGCAAAGAAGACAGGGGAAAAGCGGTGAATCAGCCCCAGCATTTT.

This chain links TRBV5-5 with TRBJ1-2; 8 bases line up with TRBD1. This CDR3 spans 14 amino acids. V trimming: 0 bases; J trimming: 8 bases; junction bases outside the gene matches: 6. Germline assignment: CDR1 SGHKS and CDR2 YYEKEE (reference sequence). The CDR3 protein is CASSLERTGQGYTF. The CDR3 bases are TGTGCCAGCAGCTTGGAACGGACAGGGCAAGGCTACACCTTC.

J is TRBJ2-1 and V is TRBV7-3, with TRBD2 matching 7 bases. Germline V gene data show CDR1 as SGHTA and CDR2 as FQGTGA. Trimming removed 8 bases from V and 6 bases from J; junction bases left unmatched: 7. CDR3 length: 13 amino acids. The CDR3 DNA is TGTGCCAGCGGGCGGGGGAGGGTCAATGAGCAGTTCTTC. This translates into CASGRGRVNEQFF.

The rearrangement uses TRBV7-9 and TRBJ1-2; no reliable D call. This CDR3 spans 13 amino acids. Trimming shortened V by 3 bases and J by 1 base, and 6 bases separated the two germline ends. Germline loops: CDR1 SEHNR, CDR2 FQNEAQ (reference sequence). CDR3 amino acids: CASSFFRNYGYTF. The DNA for the CDR3 is TGTGCCAGCAGCTTTTTTCGTAACTATGGCTACACCTTC.

This chain connects TRBV7-8 to TRBJ2-3; no clear D. The germline V gene encodes CDR1 SGHVS and CDR2 FQNEAQ. V was clipped by 6 bases and J by 3 bases, with 4 bases between them. The CDR3 is made up of 11 amino acids. CDR3 DNA sequence: TGTGCCAGCAGTACAACAGATACGCAGTATTTT. Translated: CASSTTDTQYF.

The chain employs TRBV7-8 and TRBJ1-1; weak D call: TRBD1 (5 bases). The germline V gene encodes CDR1 SGHVS and CDR2 FQNEAQ. The CDR3 consists of 12 residues. V was clipped by 8 bases and J by 4 bases, with 11 bases between them. CDR3 bases: TGTGCCAGCTTCACAGGCCGCACTGAAGCTTTCTTT. Translating gives CASFTGRTEAFF.

A remark on this clone: The junction departs from the called germline gene at one end, perhaps through a read error. This chain links TRBV2 with TRBJ1-2; D is ambiguous. The CDR3 has 14 residues. Germline assignment: CDR1 SNHLY and CDR2 FYNNEI. The CDR3 loop is CASTEPGRTYGYTF. CDR3 coding DNA: TGTGCCAGCACTGAACCGGGGAGGACCTATGGCTACACCTTC.

The rearrangement links TRBV7-8 to TRBJ2-1, with TRBD1 matching 11 bases. The CDR3 covers 15 residues. J lost 7 bases, V lost 3 bases, and 5 bases had no gene match. Germline CDR1 SGHVS, CDR2 FQNEAQ. CDR3 region: CASSFGTGGGNEQFF. The CDR3 coding sequence is TGTGCCAGCAGCTTCGGGACAGGGGGTGGGAATGAGCAGTTCTTC.

The rearrangement links TRBV30 to TRBJ1-6; D is unclear. The length of the CDR3 is 15 residues. Trimming stripped 4 bases from V and 7 bases from J, with 17 bases between. CDR1 is GTSNPN, CDR2 SVGIG, per germline (reference sequence). CDR3 nucleotide sequence: TGTGCCTGGATTACCCGAGGCAGGAGGAATTCACCCCTCCACTTT. Protein sequence: CAWITRGRRNSPLHF.

The chain has TRBV9 and TRBJ2-2; a weak D match, TRBD2 (6 bases). Trimming left V 4 bases short and J 0 bases short, with 13 bases between. The germline CDR1 and CDR2 sequences are SGDLS and YYNGEE. The CDR3 runs 16 residues. The CDR3 region has the DNA TGTGCCAGCAGCTCGAGGACTACTCCGAACACCGGGGAGCTGTTTTTT. Translated, it gives CASSSRTTPNTGELFF.

This chain connects TRBV2 to TRBJ2-7; TRBD2 might be the D (5 bases). V was cut by 6 bases and J by 0 bases, with 15 bases left in between. This CDR3 has 15 residues. Germline lookup yields CDR1 SNHLY and CDR2 FYNNEI. CDR3 sequence: CASSESPGDSYEQYF. CDR3 nucleotide sequence: TGTGCCAGCAGCGAAAGTCCCGGGGACTCCTACGAGCAGTACTTC.

The V gene is TRBV2, the J gene TRBJ2-7; the match to TRBD2 covers 7 bases. Germline V gene lookup returns CDR1 SNHLY and CDR2 FYNNEI. The V gene end was trimmed by 0 bases and the J gene end by 2 bases; junction bases not matched to a gene: 4. This CDR3 contains 15 residues. The CDR3: CASSEAGAGPYEQYF. The CDR3 DNA follows: TGTGCCAGCAGTGAAGCCGGAGCGGGGCCCTACGAGCAGTACTTC.

Sample share makes this clone medium-sized. This chain joins TRBV5-1 and TRBJ1-1; 7 nucleotides align to TRBD1. The length of the CDR3 is 15 residues. Trimming at V came to 4 bases and at J to 4 bases, leaving 10 bases not matched to a gene. Per germline, CDR1 SGHRS and CDR2 YFSETQ. The CDR3 region is CASSALGQRGTEAFF. The CDR3 DNA follows: TGCGCCAGCAGCGCCCTGGGACAGAGGGGCACTGAAGCTTTCTTT.

This clone appeared a few times. The rearrangement uses TRBV5-8 and TRBJ1-6; D call uncertain. This CDR3 spans 15 amino acids. The V gene's germline CDR1 is SGHTS and CDR2 YDEGEE. V was pared by 0 bases and J by 11 bases, with 15 bases between. CDR3 coding DNA: TGTGCCAGCAGCTTGGCAGCAGCCAGAGGCACACCCCTCCACTTT. As protein: CASSLAAARGTPLHF.

The J gene is TRBJ2-7, the V gene TRBV15; D may be TRBD1 (6 bases). Between the trimmed V and J ends, which lost 2 bases and 5 bases, there was a span of 16 bases. CDR1 and CDR2 (germline): LNHNV, YYDKDF (reference sequence). CDR3 size: 15 residues. The CDR3 DNA reads as TGTGCCACCAGCAGACCAGGGGCCCTGGGGGACGAGCAGTACTTC. Translation: CATSRPGALGDEQYF.

The V gene is TRBV29-1, the J gene TRBJ2-3, with 7 bases that match TRBD2. Trimming at V came to 4 bases and at J to 3 bases, leaving 10 bases not matched to a gene. The CDR3 is made up of 15 amino acids. Germline lookup yields CDR1 SQVTM and CDR2 ANQGSEA. CDR3 coding DNA: TGCAGCGTTGCTGGGTTAGTCGGGGGGACAGATACGCAGTATTTT. Residues: CSVAGLVGGTDTQYF.

This clone was observed once. This chain connects TRBV5-1 to TRBJ2-1; 9 bases align to TRBD2. The CDR3 is made up of 17 amino acids. Germline-derived CDR1 and CDR2 are SGHRS and YFSETQ. Germline trimming cut 3 bases from V and 3 bases from J; bases unmatched to any gene: 10. CDR3 coding DNA: TGCGCCAGCAGCTCCTTGGCGGGGGGGCTAAACTACAATGAGCAGTTCTTC. It codes for CASSSLAGGLNYNEQFF.

The CDR3 nucleotides are TGTGCCAGCAGCCCAGGGGGCACGGGAAACACCATATATTTT. It encodes CASSPGGTGNTIYF. The chain joins TRBV9 to TRBJ1-3; 8 positions agree with TRBD1. CDR1 is SGDLS and CDR2 is YYNGEE in the germline V gene. V lost 4 bases to trimming and J lost 4 bases; unmatched junction nucleotides: 4. This CDR3 is 14 amino acids long.

The gene calls are TRBV4-1 and TRBJ2-6, with a tentative D call TRBD2 (6 bases). CDR3 length: 17 amino acids. V lost 3 bases and J lost 0, with 12 bases in between. The V gene's germline CDR1 is MGHRA and CDR2 YSYEKL. CDR3 region: CASSQTSGGSGANVLTF. The CDR3 DNA sequence: TGCGCCAGCAGCCAGACCTCCGGGGGCTCTGGGGCCAACGTCCTGACTTTC.

The gene calls are TRBV2 and TRBJ2-2; 7 bases are a match to TRBD1. CDR1 SNHLY and CDR2 FYNNEI come from the germline V gene. Trimming took 5 bases from V and 6 from J; bases not matched to a gene: 0. The CDR3 is 12 residues long. The CDR3 loop is CASSTGAGELFF. CDR3 nucleotides: TGTGCCAGCAGTACAGGGGCCGGGGAGCTGTTTTTT.

V gene TRBV6-1 combines with J gene TRBJ2-5, with 10 bases identical to TRBD2. Trimming took 4 bases from V and 4 from J; bases not matched to a gene: 12. This CDR3 is built from 17 residues. Looked up from germline, CDR1 is MNHNS and CDR2 is SASEGT. CDR3 sequence: CASSARTFLAGGETQYF. The CDR3 region has the DNA TGTGCCAGCAGTGCAAGGACTTTCTTAGCGGGGGGAGAGACCCAGTACTTC.

The rearrangement links TRBV4-2 to TRBJ2-1, with 9 bases aligning to TRBD1. There are 16 residues in the CDR3. V shed 3 bases, J shed 7 bases, and the junction held 10 bases outside the gene matches. Germline values: CDR1 LGHNA, CDR2 YNFKEQ. The CDR3 here is CASSQMPGQGVNEQFF. The CDR3 DNA reads as TGTGCCAGCAGCCAGATGCCGGGACAGGGAGTGAATGAGCAGTTCTTC.

This chain links TRBV30 with TRBJ1-1, with 7 bases fitting TRBD1. The trim removed 3 bases at V and 7 bases at J, leaving 5 bases unmatched. This CDR3 is 12 amino acids long. Germline values: CDR1 GTSNPN, CDR2 SVGIG (reference sequence). CDR3 amino acids: CAWRDDRVEAFF. In DNA form, the CDR3 reads TGTGCCTGGAGAGACGACAGGGTTGAAGCTTTCTTT.

This chain links TRBV10-1 with TRBJ1-1; TRBD1 is a possible D gene (6 bases). V was pared by 7 bases and J by 5 bases, with 26 bases between. The CDR3 runs to 17 residues. Germline CDR1 WNHNN, CDR2 SYGVQD (reference sequence). In DNA form, the CDR3 reads TGCGCCAGCAACGTGACGGGACATCAGGGGAGTAGGACTGAAGCTTTCTTT. As protein: CASNVTGHQGSRTEAFF.

The chain combines TRBV6-6 with TRBJ2-5; 8 bases line up with TRBD2. Looked up from germline, CDR1 is MNHNY and CDR2 is SVGAGI (reference sequence). V shed 5 bases, J shed 3 bases, and the junction held 11 bases outside the gene matches. The CDR3 is made up of 16 amino acids. CDR3 sequence: CASSQTRTSRKETQYF. CDR3 coding DNA: TGTGCCAGCAGTCAGACCAGGACTAGCCGGAAAGAGACCCAGTACTTC.

Within the sample, this clone is medium-sized (0.01 to 0.1%). The V call is TRBV6-1, the J call TRBJ2-7; D is unresolved. Germline V gives CDR1 MNHNS, CDR2 SASEGT. V lost 3 bases, J lost 6 bases, and 12 bases lay in between. This CDR3 has 13 residues. The CDR3 bases are TGTGCCAGCAGTGACACGCTCACTACCGAGCAGTACTTC. As protein: CASSDTLTTEQYF.